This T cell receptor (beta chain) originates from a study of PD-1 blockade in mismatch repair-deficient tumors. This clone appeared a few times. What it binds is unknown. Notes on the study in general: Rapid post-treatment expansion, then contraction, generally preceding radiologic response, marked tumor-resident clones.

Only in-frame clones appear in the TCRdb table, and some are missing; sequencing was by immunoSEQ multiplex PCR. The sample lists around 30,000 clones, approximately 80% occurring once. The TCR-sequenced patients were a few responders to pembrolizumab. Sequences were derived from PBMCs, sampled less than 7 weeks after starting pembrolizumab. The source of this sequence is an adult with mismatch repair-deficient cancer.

This chain's CDR3 is CASSLNRRVGNQPQHF. The CDR3 region has the DNA TGTGCCAGCAGCCTAAACCGGAGGGTAGGCAATCAGCCCCAGCATTTT. The chain has TRBV7-8 and TRBJ1-5; D not certain. The CDR3 contains 16 residues. V was clipped by 5 bases and J by 2 bases, with 16 bases between them. Germline V gene data show CDR1 as SGHVS and CDR2 as FQNEAQ.